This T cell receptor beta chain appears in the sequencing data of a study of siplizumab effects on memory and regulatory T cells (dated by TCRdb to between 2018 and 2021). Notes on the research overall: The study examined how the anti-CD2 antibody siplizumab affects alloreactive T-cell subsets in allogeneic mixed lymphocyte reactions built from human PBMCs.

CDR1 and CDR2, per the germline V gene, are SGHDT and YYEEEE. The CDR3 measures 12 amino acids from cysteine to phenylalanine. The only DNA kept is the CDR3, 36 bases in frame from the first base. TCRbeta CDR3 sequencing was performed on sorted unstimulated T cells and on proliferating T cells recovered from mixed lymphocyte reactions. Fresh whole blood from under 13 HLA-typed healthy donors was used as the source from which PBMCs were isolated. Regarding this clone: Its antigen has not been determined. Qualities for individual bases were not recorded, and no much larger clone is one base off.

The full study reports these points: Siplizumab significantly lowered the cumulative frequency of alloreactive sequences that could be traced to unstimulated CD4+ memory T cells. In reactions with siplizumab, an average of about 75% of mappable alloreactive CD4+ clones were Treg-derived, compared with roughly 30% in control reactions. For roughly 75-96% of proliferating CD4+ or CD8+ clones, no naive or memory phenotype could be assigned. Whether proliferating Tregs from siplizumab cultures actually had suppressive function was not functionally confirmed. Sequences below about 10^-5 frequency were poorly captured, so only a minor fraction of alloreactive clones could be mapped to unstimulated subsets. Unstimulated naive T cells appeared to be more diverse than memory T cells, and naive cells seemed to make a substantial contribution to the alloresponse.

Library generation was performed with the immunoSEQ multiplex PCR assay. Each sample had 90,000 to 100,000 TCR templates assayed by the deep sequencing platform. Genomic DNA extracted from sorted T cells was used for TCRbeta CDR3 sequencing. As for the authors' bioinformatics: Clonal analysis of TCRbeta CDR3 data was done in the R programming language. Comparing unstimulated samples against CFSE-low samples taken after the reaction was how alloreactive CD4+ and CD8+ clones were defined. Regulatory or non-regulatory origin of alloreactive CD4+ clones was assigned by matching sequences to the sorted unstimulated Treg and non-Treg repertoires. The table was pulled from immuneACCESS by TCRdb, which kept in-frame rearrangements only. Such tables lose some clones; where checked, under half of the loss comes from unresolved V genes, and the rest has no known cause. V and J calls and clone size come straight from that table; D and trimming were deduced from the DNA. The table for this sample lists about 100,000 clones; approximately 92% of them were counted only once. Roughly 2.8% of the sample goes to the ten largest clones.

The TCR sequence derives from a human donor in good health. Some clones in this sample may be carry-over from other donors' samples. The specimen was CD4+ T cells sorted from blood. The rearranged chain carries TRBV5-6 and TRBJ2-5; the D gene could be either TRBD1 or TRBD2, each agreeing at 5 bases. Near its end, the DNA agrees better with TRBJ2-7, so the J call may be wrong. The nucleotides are TGTGCCAGCAGCTGGGGGTCTATCGAGCAGTACTTC. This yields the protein CASSWGSIEQYF.